Sequencing of this T cell receptor (beta chain) was carried out in a study of regulatory T cells in long-lasting Graves disease. Study-wide results and caveats: A reduction in accuracy may have resulted from the small sample size. A greater number of public clonotypes (2,741) was shared by persistent patients than by new patients (over 900).

Described time point: newly diagnosed GD, antithyroid drugs for less than 3 months. Extracted RNA from PBMCs served as the source of the TCR library. Germline assignment: CDR1 KGHDR and CDR2 SFDVKD. This CDR3 is 15 amino acids long. The V gene end was trimmed by 3 bases and the J gene end by 5 bases; junction bases not matched to a gene: 5. Arm-PCR of CDR3 regions with iRepertoire HTBI primers generated TCR beta libraries. Each CDR3 protein is one row after TCRdb ran MiXCR on the multiplex PCR reads. The sample yields about 380,000 distinct CDR3 sequences, roughly a sixth seen once. Many counts were recorded for this clonotype. Its antigen remains unknown.

This receptor was obtained from a female donor with Graves disease. Material: peripheral blood mononuclear cells (PBMCs), obtained at new diagnosis, from a patient treated with antithyroid drugs. The chain couples TRBV24-1 to TRBJ2-7; 11 positions match TRBD2. In DNA, the CDR3 is TGTGCCACCAGTGATCCTAGCGGGAGGCGGAACGAGCAGTACTTC. Translation gives CATSDPSGRRNEQYF.